This T cell receptor beta chain was documented in a study of T cells in Graves' hyperthyroidism and ophthalmopathy. The study's findings and limits: Model-based prediction identified ophthalmopathy a median around 6.7 months prior to its onset.

The CDR3 runs to 17 residues. Germline CDR1 LGHNA, CDR2 YSLEER. With V trimmed by 1 base and J by 3 bases, 4 bases remained unmatched. There were TCR beta CDR3 regions amplified from RNA transcripts. HTBI primers drove first-round RT-PCR of the TCR CDR3. TCRdb reprocessed the multiplex PCR reads via MiXCR and lists one record per CDR3 protein. The sample has about 500,000 distinct CDR3 sequences, 16% seen once. Ophthalmopathy patients all had a Clinical Activity Score of at least 3, a NOSPECS grade of at least 4 and disease under 3 months old. Uncontrolled infection, other autoimmune disease, pregnancy or lactation led to exclusion. This clonotype was recorded a few times. Its target is not known.

The chain carries TRBV4-3 and TRBJ2-5; TRBD2 matches at 14 bases. This receptor was identified in a woman aged 30 to 39 with Graves' ophthalmopathy. Sequencing input: blood. The CDR3 sequence is CASSQGWGLAGEETQYF. The CDR3 region has the DNA TGCGCCAGCAGCCAAGGATGGGGACTAGCGGGAGAAGAGACCCAGTACTTC.